Listed below are T cell receptor beta chains from one sample, sequenced in a study of response to subunit inactivated influenza vaccine. TCRdb passed the RT-PCR reads through MiXCR, listing each CDR3 protein once. The sample gives some 150,000 distinct CDR3 sequences, roughly 12% of which show up once; about 29% is in the top ten. These data are also associated with another study on T cells expressing NK-cell markers.

This specimen was CD8+ T cells sorted from PBMCs, taken approximately 13 days after vaccination. Receptor source: a middle-aged man who received an inactivated influenza vaccine. Each CDR3 is given with its conserved first and last residue. Fields, in order: V gene, D gene, J gene, clone size, CDR3 DNA, CDR3 protein. A D gene is named only where the DNA matches it firmly. Some rows mark clone size as missing; the rest say once, few, many or name a class of expanded clone.

TRBV7-9	.	TRBJ1-1	.	TGTGCCAGCCTCCGGGGAGACACTGAAGCTTTCTTT	CASLRGDTEAFF
TRBV14	TRBD1	TRBJ2-7	few	TGTGCCAGCAGCCGAGGGACAGGGGCAGGGTACGAGCAGTACTTC	CASSRGTGAGYEQYF
TRBV6-2/TRBV6-3	.	TRBJ2-7	many	TGTGCCAGCACCCTTACCACGCTCAGAGGGCCAGAGCAGTACTTC	CASTLTTLRGPEQYF
TRBV5-8	.	TRBJ2-7	.	TGTGCCAGCAGCTTCGTCCAGGGAAGCTCCTACGAGCAGTACTTC	CASSFVQGSSYEQYF
TRBV5-5	.	TRBJ2-7	.	TGTGCCAGCAGCCAGGGGTCGGCGAACGAGCAGTACTTC	CASSQGSANEQYF
TRBV9	.	TRBJ2-7	few	TGTGCCAGCAGCGGGGGAGCCCAGAGCTCCTACGAGCAGTACTTC	CASSGGAQSSYEQYF
TRBV7-6	.	TRBJ2-7	few	TGTGCCAGCAGCTCCCCGATCTCGGGGGAGCCCTACGAGCAGTACTTC	CASSSPISGEPYEQYF
TRBV4-3	TRBD2	TRBJ2-1	.	TGCGCCAGCAGCCAAGATAGCGGGGGGGGTAATGGTGAGCAGTTCTTC	CASSQDSGGGNGEQFF
TRBV6-2/TRBV6-3	.	TRBJ1-4	.	TGTGCCAGCAGTCGCGGTGCGGCGGGTGAAAAACTGTTTTTT	CASSRGAAGEKLFF
TRBV6-2/TRBV6-3	TRBD2	TRBJ2-1	.	TGTGCCAGCACCTTGCTAGCGGGAGGGCCGTACAATGAGCAGTTCTTC	CASTLLAGGPYNEQFF
TRBV28	TRBD2	TRBJ2-2	many	TGTGCCAGCAGTTTGGGCCTAGCGGGAAACACCGGGGAGCTGTTTTTT	CASSLGLAGNTGELFF
TRBV4-3	.	TRBJ1-3	few	TGCGCCAGCAGCCCAGGACACTACTCTGGAAACACCATATATTTT	CASSPGHYSGNTIYF
TRBV5-5	.	TRBJ2-1	.	TGTGCCAGCAGCACCCAGGACAGTATATCCTACAATGAGCAGTTCTTC	CASSTQDSISYNEQFF
TRBV4-3	TRBD2	TRBJ2-1	few	TGCGCCAGCAGCCAAGATCTAGCGGGGGGGCTGTTTGATCCCTACAATGAGCAGTTCTTC	CASSQDLAGGLFDPYNEQFF
TRBV20-1	TRBD2	TRBJ2-7	few	TGCAGTGCTAGTGGGACTAGCGGGATTACCATTTACGAGCAGTACTTC	CSASGTSGITIYEQYF
TRBV6-2/TRBV6-3	.	TRBJ2-5	.	TGTGCCAGCAGTTACGATCATGGGGAGACCCAGTACTTC	CASSYDHGETQYF
TRBV4-1	.	TRBJ1-1	.	TGCGCCAGCAGCCAAGATCGGGCGGGGCAGACTGAAGCTTTCTTT	CASSQDRAGQTEAFF
TRBV10-3	.	TRBJ1-1	.	TGTGCCATCAGTCGGACGGACAGGAACACTGAAGCTTTCTTT	CAISRTDRNTEAFF
TRBV2	.	TRBJ2-5	few	TGTGCCAGCAGTGAATACGATGTGGAGACCCAGTACTTC	CASSEYDVETQYF
TRBV9	TRBD1	TRBJ2-1	.	TGTGCCAGCAGCTCACTCTGGGACAGGGATGAGCAGTTCTTC	CASSSLWDRDEQFF
TRBV24-1	.	TRBJ1-5	.	TGTGCCACGAGTGGGGCGGTGAGCAATCAGCCCCAGCATTTT	CATSGAVSNQPQHF
TRBV4-3	TRBD2	TRBJ2-1	many	TGCGCCAGCAGCCAACAGCGGGGGGGACCCTACAATGAGCAGTTCTTC	CASSQQRGGPYNEQFF
TRBV20-1	TRBD2	TRBJ2-1	.	TGCAGTGCTAGACCCAGCGGGAGGGGATACAATGAGCAGTTCTTC	CSARPSGRGYNEQFF
TRBV28	.	TRBJ1-5	few	TGTGCCAGCAGTCCAATGGGTCGGGGAAGGGATCAGCCCCAGCATTTT	CASSPMGRGRDQPQHF
TRBV9	.	TRBJ1-6	.	TGTGCCAGCAGCGCCGGGGACCCCAATTCACCCCTCCACTTT	CASSAGDPNSPLHF
TRBV29-1	.	TRBJ2-3	.	TGCAGCGTTGAATTTAGGCTTCAGGATACGCAGTATTTT	CSVEFRLQDTQYF
TRBV6-2/TRBV6-3	TRBD2	TRBJ2-1	few	TGTGCCAGCAGCCTAATAGCGGGAGGGTTCGATGAGCAGTTCTTC	CASSLIAGGFDEQFF
TRBV12-3/TRBV12-4	.	TRBJ1-4	many	TGTGCCAGCAGTTTATCCAGGGGCTATGAAAAACTGTTTTTT	CASSLSRGYEKLFF
TRBV7-9	.	TRBJ2-1	.	TGTGCCAGCAGCTTCCCTTTCACGTCGGCGGATGAGCAGTTCTTC	CASSFPFTSADEQFF
TRBV7-9	TRBD2	TRBJ2-1	few	TGTGCCAGCAGCCATACGGGACTAGCGGGAGACCATGAGCAGTTCTTC	CASSHTGLAGDHEQFF
TRBV7-9	.	TRBJ1-1	many	TGTGCCAGCAGCTTATCACAGAGACCCACTGAAGCTTTCTTT	CASSLSQRPTEAFF
TRBV9	.	TRBJ1-2	few	TGTGCCAGCAGCGTGGGGCAAGTAGCGGGGTCTGGCTACACCTTC	CASSVGQVAGSGYTF
TRBV7-6	.	TRBJ2-7	.	TGTGCCAGCAGCTCAACGACAGGCCTCCTTGGCTACGAGCAGTACTTC	CASSSTTGLLGYEQYF
TRBV7-9	.	TRBJ1-3	few	TGTGCCAGCAGCTTGGGCATGACAGTCGGAAACACCATATATTTT	CASSLGMTVGNTIYF
TRBV3-1	.	TRBJ2-3	few	TGTGCCAGCAGCCAAGTTTTGCGGGGGCGCACAGATACGCAGTATTTT	CASSQVLRGRTDTQYF
TRBV4-3	.	TRBJ2-2	few	TGCGCCAGCAGCCAAGGGGTGGACGGGTCGAACACCGGGGAGCTGTTTTTT	CASSQGVDGSNTGELFF
TRBV6-1	.	TRBJ2-7	.	TGTGCCAGCAGCTGGAGAACGTCCTACGAGCAGTACTTC	CASSWRTSYEQYF
TRBV14	.	TRBJ1-2	few	TGTGCCAGCAGCCAAGATTCGAGACACCCCTATGGCTACACCTTC	CASSQDSRHPYGYTF
TRBV4-2	.	TRBJ2-7	few	TGTGCCAGCAGCCCCCCGGGGCCCGGGATCTACGAGCAGTACTTC	CASSPPGPGIYEQYF
TRBV28	.	TRBJ2-3	.	TGTGCCAGCTGCCCCCTAATCCACACAGATACGCAGTATTTT	CASCPLIHTDTQYF
TRBV5-6	TRBD2	TRBJ2-7	few	TGTGCCAGCAGCTTCGGGACTAGCGCCTACGAGCAGTACTTC	CASSFGTSAYEQYF
TRBV28	.	TRBJ2-1	many	TGTGCCAGCACCGGGTGGAGCAATGAGCAGTTCTTC	CASTGWSNEQFF
TRBV27	TRBD1	TRBJ2-7	many	TGTGCCAGCAGAACCGCCACCGGGACAGGGTATTACGAGCAGTACTTC	CASRTATGTGYYEQYF
TRBV6-5	.	TRBJ2-5	.	TGTGCCAGCAGTTACTCGACAGCCCCGGGGACCCAGTACTTC	CASSYSTAPGTQYF
TRBV10-3	.	TRBJ2-3	few	TGTGCCATCAGTGAGCCAGGAGGCACAGATACGCAGTATTTT	CAISEPGGTDTQYF
TRBV12-3/TRBV12-4	TRBD2	TRBJ2-3	.	TGTGCCAGCAGTGTTACTAGCGCCCTAACCACAGATACGCAGTATTTT	CASSVTSALTTDTQYF
TRBV29-1	TRBD1	TRBJ2-2	.	TGCAGCGTTGAAGATCGGACAGGTTCGAACACCGGGGAGCTGTTTTTT	CSVEDRTGSNTGELFF
TRBV28	TRBD1	TRBJ2-5	few	TGTGCCAGTCAAACCCCAGGGGGCGCGATAGAGACCCAGTACTTC	CASQTPGGAIETQYF
TRBV9	TRBD2	TRBJ2-7	few	TGTGCCAGCAGCGAAACCGGGACTAGCGACTACGAGCAGTACTTC	CASSETGTSDYEQYF
TRBV15	.	TRBJ2-2	.	TGTGCCACCAGCAGAGAAAACGGGGAGCTGTTTTTT	CATSRENGELFF
TRBV12-3/TRBV12-4	.	TRBJ1-5	few	TGTGCCAGCAGTCGGTCTTATAGCAATCAGCCCCAGCATTTT	CASSRSYSNQPQHF
TRBV28	.	TRBJ2-3	few	TGTGCCAGCAGTTTATTAGGGGGGGGGCCGCAGTATTTT	CASSLLGGGPQYF
TRBV6-5	TRBD1	TRBJ2-7	.	TGTGCCAGCAGTTACATTGGGACAGGGGACAACATCTACGAGCAGTACTTC	CASSYIGTGDNIYEQYF
TRBV27	TRBD2	TRBJ2-3	.	TGTGCCAGCAGCACACTAGCGGGGGAGAGCACAGATACGCAGTATTTT	CASSTLAGESTDTQYF
TRBV7-3	.	TRBJ1-2	.	TGTGCCAGCAGCTACCGGGGAGGAGACTATGGCTACACCTTC	CASSYRGGDYGYTF